This entry lists 28 T cell receptor beta chains sequenced from one sample in a study of cytomegalovirus exposure and HLA in healthy donors. Researchers ran the PCR with 60 Vbeta and 13 Jbeta primers. Clones were read by immunoSEQ multiplex PCR, and TCRdb kept only the in-frame ones, dropping some. This sample's table has approximately 45,000 clones. Input material: PBMCs. The receptors come from a woman between 40 and 50 years old in good health and CMV-seronegative.

The J gene is TRBJ2-3, the V gene TRBV7-9, with 9 bases lining up with TRBD2. Germline V gives CDR1 SEHNR, CDR2 FQNEAQ (reference sequence). V dropped 0 bases and J dropped 1; count of bases not matched to a gene: 2. This CDR3 has 16 residues. The CDR3 region has the DNA TGTGCCAGCAGCTTAGCGGCTAGCGGGGGCACAGATACGCAGTATTTT. The encoded protein is CASSLAASGGTDTQYF.

The chain uses TRBV7-9 and TRBJ2-5; tentative D call: TRBD2 (5 bases). Germline V gene lookup returns CDR1 SEHNR and CDR2 FQNEAQ (reference sequence). Trimming removed 1 base at V and 4 bases at J, with 13 bases between. The CDR3 loop spans 15 amino acids. The DNA for the CDR3 is TGTGCCAGCAGCTTAGGCGGAGGATGGGGAGAGACCCAGTACTTC. The encoded protein is CASSLGGGWGETQYF. The full variable domain, in which reference TRBV7-9 and TRBJ2-5 provide the parts outside the CDR3, is DTGVSQNPRHKITKRGQNVTFRCDPISEHNRLYWYRQTLGQGPEFLTYFQNEAQLEKSRLLSDRFSAERPKGSFSTLEIQRTEQGDSAMYLCASSLGGGWGETQYFGPGTRLLVL.

This chain uses TRBV5-6 with TRBJ2-5; 12 bases line up with TRBD2. The germline CDR1 and CDR2 sequences are SGHDT and YYEEEE. V shed 9 bases, J shed 5 bases, and the junction held 14 bases outside the gene matches. This CDR3 has 16 residues. This chain's CDR3 is CATALAGGHSDETQYF. CDR3 in DNA: TGTGCCACCGCACTAGCGGGGGGCCATTCGGATGAGACCCAGTACTTC.

This chain joins TRBV5-1 and TRBJ2-1, with 11 bases aligning to TRBD2. The CDR3 is made up of 15 amino acids. The V gene's germline CDR1 is SGHRS and CDR2 YFSETQ. With 0 bases clipped from V and 5 bases from J, the junction kept 1 base outside the gene matches. The CDR3 spells CASSLAGLADNEQFF. The CDR3 DNA reads as TGCGCCAGCAGCTTGGCGGGACTAGCGGACAATGAGCAGTTCTTC.

The CDR3 nucleotides read TGTGCCAGCAGCAAGGAGTACGAGCAGTACTTC. Residues: CASSKEYEQYF. The chain joins TRBV7-9 to TRBJ2-7; no clear D gene. CDR3 length: 11 amino acids. The germline V gene encodes CDR1 SEHNR and CDR2 FQNEAQ (reference sequence). V was pared by 5 bases and J by 4 bases, with 6 bases between.

The rearrangement joins TRBV4-2 to TRBJ1-5, with 7 nucleotides matching TRBD1. Per germline, CDR1 LGHNA and CDR2 YNFKEQ. CDR3 length equals 17 residues. V lost 0 bases to trimming and J lost 5 bases; unmatched junction nucleotides: 10. As DNA, the CDR3 is TGTGCCAGCAGCCAAGATCAATTAAGGGGGCGCGATCAGCCCCAGCATTTT. The encoded protein is CASSQDQLRGRDQPQHF.

The chain is built from TRBV29-1 and TRBJ2-7; D possibly corresponds to TRBD2 (5 bases). Germline CDR1 reads SQVTM; CDR2 reads ANQGSEA. The CDR3 consists of 12 residues. The germline V and J ends were trimmed by 2 bases and 5 bases, with 10 bases remaining between them. This chain's CDR3 is CSVESAGDEQYF. CDR3 DNA: TGCAGCGTTGAATCTGCGGGCGACGAGCAGTACTTC.

The chain recombines TRBV29-1 with TRBJ2-7; D gene unclear. Germline V gene lookup returns CDR1 SQVTM and CDR2 ANQGSEA. Trimming pared 6 bases from V and 0 bases from J, leaving 6 bases between. The CDR3 runs 11 residues. DNA of the CDR3: TGCAGCGTCGCTAGCTCCTACGAGCAGTACTTC. Translated, it gives CSVASSYEQYF.

J is TRBJ2-7 and V is TRBV5-1; D not certain. V lost 4 bases to trimming and J lost 1 base, with 9 bases between them. Germline CDR1 reads SGHRS; CDR2 reads YFSETQ. This CDR3 is 13 amino acids long. The CDR3 spells CASSVGSSYEQYF. The CDR3 DNA reads as TGCGCCAGCAGCGTTGGCAGTTCCTACGAGCAGTACTTC.

DNA of the CDR3: TGTGCCAGCAGTTTGGCAGGCTACGAGCAGTACTTC. Translation gives CASSLAGYEQYF. V is TRBV28 and J is TRBJ2-7; D is unclear. V was shortened by 3 bases and J by 3 bases, with 6 bases between the two germline ends. Germline CDR1 reads MDHEN; CDR2 reads SYDVKM. This CDR3 is 12 amino acids long.

Written as DNA, the CDR3 is TGTGCCAGCAGTGCAAACACGAACACCGGGGAGCTGTTTTTT. Translation gives CASSANTNTGELFF. The rearrangement links TRBV6-4 to TRBJ2-2; D is ambiguous. Trimming took off 4 bases at V and 0 bases at J, with 6 bases between the two ends. This CDR3 has 14 residues. Per the germline V gene, CDR1 is MRHNA and CDR2 is SNTAGT.

V and J are TRBV29-1 and TRBJ1-1, with D unresolved. The CDR3 has 13 amino acids. Germline V gene data show CDR1 as SQVTM and CDR2 as ANQGSEA. V was trimmed by 4 bases and J by 4 bases, leaving 13 bases between them. The CDR3 DNA reads as TGCAGCGTTGCTGAGGGCCCTAGCACTGAAGCTTTCTTT. Protein sequence: CSVAEGPSTEAFF.

J is TRBJ1-1 and V is TRBV19; D remains ambiguous. Germline loops: CDR1 LNHDA, CDR2 SQIVND (reference sequence). Trimming took off 5 bases at V and 1 base at J, with 5 bases between the two ends. The CDR3 length is 12 residues. CDR3 sequence (DNA): TGTGCCAGTAGTCTCTGGAACACTGAAGCTTTCTTT. Translated: CASSLWNTEAFF.

CDR3 in DNA: TGTGCCAGCAGTCAGGGCCGGACCTCCTACGAGCAGTACTTC. This gives the protein CASSQGRTSYEQYF. The V gene is TRBV27, the J gene TRBJ2-5, with a tentative D call TRBD1 (5 bases). The J call may be wrong; the DNA end is better matched by TRBJ2-7. From germline, CDR1 is MNHEY and CDR2 SMNVEV (reference sequence). CDR3 length: 14 residues.

V usage is TRBV19 and J usage is TRBJ2-7, with D possibly being TRBD1 (6 bases). The germline V and J ends were trimmed by 1 base and 9 bases, with 16 bases remaining between them. Per germline, CDR1 LNHDA and CDR2 SQIVND (reference sequence). This CDR3 comprises 14 residues. In DNA, the CDR3 is TGTGCCAGTAGTATAGGAGGGGGTAGCCTTGGGCAGTACTTC. This gives the protein CASSIGGGSLGQYF.

The gene calls are TRBV4-2 and TRBJ2-7; weak D call: TRBD2 (5 bases). Per the germline V gene, CDR1 is LGHNA and CDR2 is YNFKEQ. The V gene lost 4 bases and the J gene lost 2 bases, with 6 bases spanning the gap. The CDR3 has 12 residues. CDR3 in amino acids: CASSLGAYEQYF. CDR3 DNA: TGTGCCAGCAGCCTCGGGGCCTACGAGCAGTACTTC.

The rearrangement uses TRBV5-1 and TRBJ2-7; maybe TRBD1 (5 bases). The CDR3 spans 14 residues. V was cut by 4 bases and J by 2 bases, with 13 bases left in between. Germline CDR1 reads SGHRS; CDR2 reads YFSETQ. The CDR3 protein is CASSPDRQTYEQYF. The CDR3 coding sequence is TGCGCCAGCAGCCCCGATAGACAGACCTACGAGCAGTACTTC.

The chain links TRBV19 to TRBJ1-2; D gene ambiguous. V gave up 7 bases and J gave up 4 bases, with 16 bases separating them. The CDR3 has 14 amino acids. Germline assignment: CDR1 LNHDA and CDR2 SQIVND (reference sequence). Here the CDR3 DNA reads TGTGCCAGTAAGCCGGGAACCCGTCTCTATGGCTACACCTTC. It specifies CASKPGTRLYGYTF.

V is TRBV7-2 and J is TRBJ2-7, with 9 bases that match TRBD1. This CDR3 has 15 residues. The V segment lost 2 bases and the J segment 9 bases; nucleotides outside the gene matches: 11. Germline V lookup: CDR1 SGHTA, CDR2 FQGNSA. The CDR3 spells CASSLNSGTGKRQYF. As DNA, the CDR3 is TGTGCCAGCAGCTTAAACTCCGGGACAGGGAAGAGGCAGTACTTC. Together with reference TRBV7-2 and TRBJ2-7, the CDR3 gives the full variable domain: GAGVSQSPSNKVTEKGKDVELRCDPISGHTALYWYRQSLGQGLEFLIYFQGNSAPDKSGLPSDRFSAERTGGSVSTLTIQRTQQEDSAVYLCASSLNSGTGKRQYFGPGTRLTVT.

V is TRBV6-6 and J is TRBJ1-2; TRBD1 might be the D (5 bases). Germline lookup yields CDR1 MNHNY and CDR2 SVGAGI (reference sequence). Trimming shortened V by 5 bases and J by 0 bases, and 7 bases separated the two germline ends. This CDR3 contains 13 residues. This CDR3 is CASSQTANYGYTF. In DNA, the CDR3 is TGTGCCAGCAGTCAGACAGCTAACTATGGCTACACCTTC.

The rearrangement joins TRBV4-2 to TRBJ2-3; 11 nucleotides align to TRBD2. CDR1 is LGHNA, CDR2 YNFKEQ, per germline. Trimming removed 3 bases from V and 0 bases from J; junction bases left unmatched: 14. This CDR3 is built from 20 residues. The chain's CDR3 is CASSQRPGLADPTSTDTQYF. In DNA, the CDR3 is TGTGCCAGCAGCCAGAGGCCGGGACTAGCGGACCCTACTAGCACAGATACGCAGTATTTT.

This chain joins TRBV19 and TRBJ1-1; 7 nucleotides align to TRBD1. There are 13 residues in the CDR3. V lost 6 bases and J lost 4; bases outside the gene matches: 5. The germline V gene encodes CDR1 LNHDA and CDR2 SQIVND (reference sequence). The CDR3 region is CASRKHRGTEAFF. CDR3 bases: TGTGCCAGTAGGAAACACAGGGGCACTGAAGCTTTCTTT.

The V and J genes are TRBV30 and TRBJ2-5; tentatively, D is TRBD1 (6 bases). There are 14 residues in the CDR3. Germline loops: CDR1 GTSNPN, CDR2 SVGIG (reference sequence). V dropped 0 bases and J dropped 2 bases, with 10 bases sitting between them. The CDR3 is CAWSVWTAQETQYF. In nucleotides, the CDR3 is TGTGCCTGGAGTGTGTGGACAGCACAAGAGACCCAGTACTTC.

The rearrangement uses TRBV5-1 and TRBJ1-2, with 9 bases that match TRBD1. The germline V gene encodes CDR1 SGHRS and CDR2 YFSETQ. This CDR3 spans 17 amino acids. The J segment lost 3 bases and the V segment lost 6 bases, leaving 15 bases of the junction unmatched. CDR3 coding DNA: TGCGCCAGCAAAGGGGGACGGGACAGGGCGTTTTACTATGGCTACACCTTC. Amino acids: CASKGGRDRAFYYGYTF.

The chain uses TRBV27 and TRBJ2-2; D uncertain. The CDR3 is 15 residues long. Trimming pared 8 bases from V and 0 bases from J, leaving 13 bases between. Germline V gene sequence: CDR1 MNHEY, CDR2 SMNVEV (reference sequence). The CDR3 is CASGPPPSNTGELFF. Written as DNA, the CDR3 is TGTGCCAGCGGCCCCCCGCCATCGAACACCGGGGAGCTGTTTTTT.

The V call is TRBV10-3, the J call TRBJ1-2; the D is unclear. The germline CDR1 and CDR2 sequences are ENHRY and SYGVKD. Trimming cost V 4 bases and J 2 bases, with 8 bases left between them. There are 13 residues in the CDR3. CDR3 DNA: TGTGCCATCAGTGTTGGGCACAACTATGGCTACACCTTC. It is translated as CAISVGHNYGYTF.

The gene calls are TRBV6-6 and TRBJ1-2; TRBD1 matches 8 bases. The germline gives CDR1 MNHNY, CDR2 SVGAGI (reference sequence). This CDR3 contains 15 residues. V shed 5 bases and J 4 bases; nucleotides not matched to a gene: 9. This CDR3 reads CASSRQGQGGYGYTF. Written as DNA, the CDR3 is TGTGCCAGCAGTCGCCAAGGACAGGGCGGCTATGGCTACACCTTC.

For this clone: One junction end disagrees with the germline gene, perhaps due to a read error. CDR3 protein: CSSSLLGQGIEQYF. The CDR3 DNA is TGTTCCAGCAGTTTATTGGGACAGGGAATCGAGCAGTACTTC. The chain carries TRBV27 and TRBJ2-7, with 9 bases that match TRBD1. CDR1 and CDR2 (germline): MNHEY, SMNVEV (reference sequence). The CDR3 consists of 14 residues.